The entry below describes one T cell receptor beta chain. The target antigen is unknown. TCR beta CDR3 regions were amplified from RNA transcripts. HTBI primers drove first-round RT-PCR of the TCR CDR3. Via MiXCR, TCRdb re-called the multiplex PCR reads, giving one row per CDR3 protein. Among approximately 700,000 distinct CDR3 sequences, less than 45% were seen once, and the ten largest hold 7% to 7.5%. The record originates from a study of T cells in Graves' hyperthyroidism and ophthalmopathy. Germline CDR1 is SGDLS and CDR2 is YYNGEE. Trimming left V 4 bases short and J 7 bases short, with 18 bases between. The CDR3 totals 14 residues. Study-wide findings and caveats: Blood also held most thyroid clonotypes expanded beyond 0.001.

The sequence came from an adult man with Graves' disease, either hyperthyroidism or ophthalmopathy (not recorded which). The chain couples TRBV9 to TRBJ2-7; D gene uncertain. Material for sequencing was peripheral blood or thyroid tissue (not recorded which). The CDR3 DNA is TGTGCCAGCAGCCAATTGGTGGGCCCATCGGAGCAGTACTTC. Amino acids: CASSQLVGPSEQYF.